This T cell receptor beta chain was sequenced for a study of CD8+CD57+ T cells in acquired aplastic anemia. Turning to the study itself: The average for DNA from sorted CD4+ and CD8+ cells was 3 to 4 ug. Study-level points and caveats: Common to patients and controls were twenty-nine CD8+ CDR3 sequences.

Genomic DNA was employed as the template in profiling TCR beta VDJ and CDR3. TCRdb re-derived calls from the reads in MiXCR, one entry per CDR3 protein. The sample has about 120,000 distinct CDR3 sequences, 45% to 60% seen once. By flow cytometry, patients selected for sequencing had shown an expansion of CD8+CD57+ cells. This clonotype was seen repeatedly, ten times or more. Its antigen is unidentified. This CDR3 is 15 amino acids long. Per the germline V gene, CDR1 is MGHRA and CDR2 is YSYEKL. Trimming removed 4 bases from V and 3 bases from J, with 15 bases in between. The sequence derives from a human donor with aplastic anemia. Material: sorted CD4+, CD8+, or CD8+CD57+ T cells (not recorded which) from PBMCs. The rearrangement uses TRBV4-1 and TRBJ1-2, with TRBD1 as a possible D gene (5 bases). In DNA form, the CDR3 reads TGCGCCAGCAGCCCGGGGACCTTACCGGACTATGGCTACACCTTC. Residues: CASSPGTLPDYGYTF.